This entry is about one T cell receptor beta chain. Its antigen has not been determined. Within one base of it there is no much larger clone, and no base qualities were kept. Libraries were built with PCR. DNA from cultured CD4+ T cells was subjected to TCR sequencing with the Oncomine TCR Beta short-read assay at the Johns Hopkins FTIC core. The QIAamp micro DNA kit was used to extract genomic DNA from the cultured CD4+ T cells. Oncomine TCR Beta libraries from cultured CD4+ T cells were pooled using unique dual indexes and sequenced on an Illumina iSeq 100. Turning to the authors' computational methods: Non-productive sequences were filtered out, and CDR3s that did not start with C, did not end with F or W, or were shorter than 7 amino acids were discarded. The MANAFEST web application was used to identify antigen-specific clonotypes by comparing peptide-stimulated wells against reference wells and other culture wells. To be called positive, a clone needed an FDR below 0.05, an odds ratio above 5, and a productive frequency above 0.1% in at least two of three replicate wells. Clonotypes that were significantly expanded in both SARS-CoV-2 spike wells and at least one common cold coronavirus spike condition were defined as cross-reactive. Similarity between CDR3 sequences was evaluated in R version 3.6.1 using Levenshtein distances (stringdist) and unrooted phylogenetic trees (ape). Using fastp trimming at Q25 and MiXCR clonotype assembly, TCRdb reanalyzed the public sequencing data and kept in-frame beta chains. Rows matching on CDR3 protein sequence are summarized as one entry with the most common DNA and genes. In this record, the V and J calls reflect TCRdb's handling and not the investigators' own analysis. Present in this sample are around 7,800 distinct CDR3 sequences, 50% to 65% of which were seen just once. The biggest ten clones account for about an eighth of the sample.

The sample's treatment or condition label is to be understood as: roughly 11-day PBMC culture with coronavirus spike peptide pools or control peptides (ViraFEST assay). CD4+ T cells from unexposed donors were collected before the COVID-19 pandemic (2011-2018). The ViraFEST assay, used in the study, expanded antigen-specific T cells with peptide pools and then identified the expanded clonotypes through TCR sequencing. Each well held around 2.1 million PBMCs cultured with roughly 10 ug/ml peptide pools in IMDM containing approximately 5% human AB serum and 7.5 to 10 IU/ml IL-2. On days 3 and 7, half of the culture medium was replaced with fresh IL-2-containing medium. Once the cells had been in culture for about 10 days, the EasySep CD4+ T cell isolation kit was used to isolate CD4+ T cells by negative selection. Unexposed donor CD4+ T cells were tested for reactivity to SARS-CoV-2 S and N and four common cold coronavirus spike pools, as cell number allowed. PBMCs were separated from whole blood using Ficoll-Paque Plus gradient centrifugation and then either used fresh or cryopreserved at -140C. Culture conditions were generally each tested in triplicate wells. The leukapheresis product used for the unexposed donors was purchased from a commercial source.

The CDR3 sequence holds 15 residues, the cysteine and phenylalanine included. Only the CDR3 region is kept as DNA, spanning 45 bases read in frame from base 1. From the germline V gene (reference sequence), CDR1 is DFQATT and CDR2 is SNEGSKA. The junction shows trimming of 3 bases on V and 0 bases on J, and the gene matches do not reach 4 bases of it. These data are taken from a study of vaccination and CD4 T cells after COVID-19 (dated by TCRdb to between 2021 and 2024). For the wider study: The convalescent cohort included six males and four females, with two Hispanic individuals, seven Caucasians, two Asians and one multiracial person. Two doses of either the Pfizer-BioNTech BNT162b2 vaccine (n=8) or the Moderna mRNA-1273 vaccine (n=2) were administered to participants. Post-COVID blood samples were collected from convalescent patients a median of roughly 100 days after diagnosis, with a range of about 30 to 161 days. The time from the second vaccine dose to post-vaccine blood sampling had a median of roughly 70 days and ranged from about 14 to 250 days. Overlapping spike peptide pools from SARS-CoV-2 and from the common cold coronaviruses HCoV-NL63, HCoV-OC43 and HCoV-229E were used as culture stimuli. Control cultures received a CEFX viral epitope pool as the positive control, an HIV-1 Nef peptide pool as the negative control, or no peptide. The spike-specific CD4+ TCR repertoire was compared before and after mRNA vaccination in over nine COVID-19 convalescent patients and a few infection-naive healthy vaccine recipients. At the TCR clonotype level, an earlier paper using these donors assessed memory CD4+ T cell crossreactivity between SARS-CoV-2 and common cold coronavirus spike proteins. Broad study findings and their caveats: In convalescent patients, a median about 90% of post-vaccine SARS-CoV-2-reactive clones were detected only after vaccination, and vaccine-specific priming was suggested by this finding. Of the vaccine-specific clones found in convalescent patients, nearly all (304 of 307) were mono-reactive for SARS-CoV-2 spike instead of being cross-reactive with common cold coronaviruses. The study included relatively few convalescent patients and did not analyze early timepoints after natural infection. The median number of SARS-CoV-2-reactive clonotypes rose from about 23 after infection to some 40 after vaccination, but the change was not significant.

This TCR derives from a human donor in good health. This sequence uses TRBV20-1 and TRBJ2-1, with 8 middle bases fitting TRBD2. Sequencing used CD4+ T cells from blood, cultured in vitro. The CDR3 region: CSASRGGLSYNEQFF. The DNA sequence reads TGCAGTGCTAGCCGGGGGGGTCTCTCCTACAATGAGCAGTTCTTC.